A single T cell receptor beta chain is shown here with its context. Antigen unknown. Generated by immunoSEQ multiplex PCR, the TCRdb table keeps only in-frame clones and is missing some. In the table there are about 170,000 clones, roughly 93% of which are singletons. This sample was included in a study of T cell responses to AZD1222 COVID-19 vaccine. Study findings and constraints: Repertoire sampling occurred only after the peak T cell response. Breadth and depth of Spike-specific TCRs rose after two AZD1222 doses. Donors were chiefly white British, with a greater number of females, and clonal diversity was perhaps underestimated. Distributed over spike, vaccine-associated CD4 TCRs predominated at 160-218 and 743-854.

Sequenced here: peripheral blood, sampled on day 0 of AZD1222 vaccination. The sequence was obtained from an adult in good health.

The CDR3 here is CASSTTRTGGYEQFF. CDR3 sequence (DNA): TGTGCCAGCAGCACCACGCGGACAGGGGGATATGAGCAGTTCTTC. This rearrangement joins TRBV7-9 to TRBJ2-1; 10 nucleotides match TRBD1. V lost 5 bases to trimming and J lost 8 bases; unmatched junction nucleotides: 9. The V gene's germline CDR1 is SEHNR and CDR2 FQNEAQ (reference sequence). This CDR3 contains 15 residues.